This T cell receptor beta chain came from a study of blood T cell repertoires in COVID-19. Those enrolled, adults aged roughly 18 to 89 years, came from roughly 23 US areas. Libraries were prepared by immunoSEQ multiplex PCR; TCRdb keeps only in-frame clonotypes and omits some of them. Of around 250,000 clones listed, around 86% are singletons. There are 13 residues in the CDR3. CDR1 ENHRY and CDR2 SYGVKD come from the germline V gene. V lost 10 bases to trimming and J lost 5 bases; unmatched junction nucleotides: 10. Source material: PBMCs or T cells enriched from blood (not recorded which). The chain carries TRBV10-3 and TRBJ2-7; 8 bases are shared with TRBD1. This clonotype was sampled from a man aged 18 to 29 who had recovered from COVID-19. The CDR3, as DNA: TGTGCCACCCAGGACAGGGCCGGTAACGAGCAGTACTTC. It is translated as CATQDRAGNEQYF.